Listed below are T cell receptor beta chains from one sample, sequenced in a study of shared clonotypes between healthy human individuals. Produced via immunoSEQ multiplex PCR; TCRdb's table is partial and in-frame only. Counted here are fewer than 3 million clones, about nine tenths occurring once; the ten biggest clones make up approximately 0.39%. Sequenced sample: naive CD4+ T cells from PBMCs. All receptors come from a young man in good health. Some clones in this sample may be carry-over from other donors' samples. CDR3s leave out the opening cysteine and the closing phenylalanine or tryptophan. A D gene is named only where the DNA matches it firmly.

v_gene	d_gene	j_gene	CDR3aa
TRBV28	-	TRBJ1-1	ASSFAGGDFL
TRBV10-3	-	TRBJ1-1	AISGGAGTEAF
TRBV30	-	TRBJ2-5	AWSVKRYQETQY
TRBV27	-	TRBJ2-5	ASSPFLAGGETQY
TRBV7-3	-	TRBJ2-7	ASSLDPGPSYEQY
TRBV29-1	TRBD2	TRBJ2-1	SVGTSGKQQF
TRBV6-5	-	TRBJ2-1	ASSLLGLSGNEQF
TRBV11-2	TRBD2	TRBJ2-7	ASSLGGLVHEQY
TRBV4-1	TRBD2	TRBJ2-3	ASSPGTSGDTQY
TRBV29-1	TRBD2	TRBJ2-3	SASGLAGHTDTQY
TRBV28	TRBD1	TRBJ1-1	ASSPRPGQGGGTEAF
TRBV5-1	TRBD1	TRBJ1-2	ASSPRTGHGYT
TRBV28	-	TRBJ2-7	ASRGGRTTYEQY
TRBV5-1	-	TRBJ2-5	ASSNRGGGQGTQY
TRBV5-6	-	TRBJ1-2	ASSLGDQRSNYGYT
TRBV6-4	-	TRBJ2-2	ASRGDRWGTGELF
TRBV19	-	TRBJ1-2	ASSGSYYGYT
TRBV28	TRBD1	TRBJ2-6	ASSLLSGTGTGANVLT
TRBV12-5	-	TRBJ1-2	ASGLVPGNYGYT
TRBV9	-	TRBJ2-5	ASSAQETQY
TRBV5-1	-	TRBJ2-7	ASSLRQSYEQY
TRBV7-3	TRBD1	TRBJ2-3	ASSFRGGTGDYTDTQY
TRBV7-8	TRBD1	TRBJ1-5	ASSLEGQGRQPQH
TRBV11-2	-	TRBJ2-7	ASSLFRERYEQY
TRBV2	-	TRBJ1-5	ASRGRWGNQPQH
TRBV6-5	TRBD2	TRBJ2-1	ASSYSGTSGTQF
TRBV28	TRBD1	TRBJ1-2	ASSLFLGQEGDGYT
TRBV28	-	TRBJ1-2	ASSSGLTNYGYT
TRBV10-3	-	TRBJ2-7	AISESTRGAEQY
TRBV7-8	-	TRBJ1-5	ASSLSENQPQH
TRBV14	-	TRBJ2-1	ASSQDAPGQF
TRBV4-1	-	TRBJ2-1	ASSLNERSEQF
TRBV5-1	-	TRBJ2-3	ASSQGSTDTQY